This is a list of T cell receptor beta chains from one sample in a study of cytomegalovirus exposure and HLA in healthy donors. Sequencing was performed with immunoSEQ multiplex PCR; in TCRdb, only in-frame clones are kept and a portion is missing. Of some 150,000 clones in the sample, roughly 80% were seen once. The sample consisted of PBMCs. The receptor set was obtained from a female donor in good health and CMV-seronegative. CDR3s include the opening cysteine and the closing phenylalanine or tryptophan. The order of the fields is D gene, clone size, V gene, J gene, CDR3 protein, CDR3 DNA. The D gene is left open where the match is weak. Where a row states a size, it is once, few, many or the class of an expanded clone; other rows omit it.

TRBD1,few,TRBV5-6,TRBJ1-3,CASSRDRALSGNTIYF,TGTGCCAGCAGCAGAGACAGGGCCCTCTCTGGAAACACCATATATTTT
-,-,TRBV28,TRBJ2-7,CASSGPRYEQYF,TGTGCCAGCAGTGGCCCTCGTTACGAGCAGTACTTC
TRBD2,-,TRBV28,TRBJ2-1,CASSLPTSVIIPKQFF,TGTGCCAGCAGTTTACCTACTAGCGTAATCATACCCAAGCAGTTCTTC
-,-,TRBV6-5,TRBJ1-2,CASSYSTRGGYGYTF,TGTGCCAGCAGTTACTCGACGAGGGGGGGCTATGGCTACACCTTC
-,-,TRBV6-1,TRBJ1-4,CASRRTNEKLFF,TGTGCCAGCAGGCGGACTAATGAAAAACTGTTTTTT
-,-,TRBV7-2,TRBJ1-6,CASSLQGFNSPLHF,TGTGCCAGCAGCTTACAGGGATTCAATTCACCCCTCCACTTT
TRBD2,-,TRBV11-1,TRBJ2-7,CASSLGLADYEQYF,TGTGCCAGCAGTTTAGGCCTAGCGGACTACGAGCAGTACTTC
-,-,TRBV7-3,TRBJ2-2,CASSRTGTPNTGELFF,TGTGCCAGCAGCCGAACCGGGACACCTAACACCGGGGAGCTGTTTTTT
-,-,TRBV9,TRBJ2-1,CASSGAPEGLAYNEQFF,TGTGCCAGCAGCGGCGCGCCGGAGGGGTTAGCCTACAATGAGCAGTTCTTC
TRBD1,-,TRBV18,TRBJ1-1,CASSQTGQGGTEASF,TGTGCCAGCTCACAAACGGGACAGGGGGGTACTGAAGCTTCCTTT
-,few,TRBV28,TRBJ1-3,CASSTPGSGNTIYF,TGTGCCAGCAGTACCCCGGGCTCTGGAAACACCATATATTTT
TRBD1,-,TRBV5-1,TRBJ2-1,CASSPGTGGGNEQFF,TGCGCCAGCAGCCCGGGGACAGGGGGTGGTAATGAGCAGTTCTTC
TRBD2,few,TRBV6-4,TRBJ2-2,CASSEAGSGATGELFF,TGTGCCAGCAGTGAAGCAGGGAGCGGGGCCACCGGGGAGCTGTTTTTT
TRBD2,-,TRBV7-2,TRBJ2-3,CASSITSGGFGTDTQYF,TGTGCCAGCAGCATAACTAGCGGGGGGTTCGGGACAGATACGCAGTATTTT
-,-,TRBV19,TRBJ1-6,CASNEGMDSPLHF,TGTGCCAGTAACGAGGGTATGGATTCACCCCTCCACTTT
-,-,TRBV11-2,TRBJ1-1,CASSLTSGVNTEAFF,TGTGCCAGCAGCTTAACCTCAGGGGTGAACACTGAAGCTTTCTTT
TRBD1,few,TRBV9,TRBJ2-7,CASSVEIGTGYEQYF,TGTGCCAGCAGCGTCGAGATCGGGACAGGCTACGAGCAGTACTTC
-,-,TRBV10-3,TRBJ2-7,CAINPGTPYEQYF,TGTGCCATCAACCCCGGGACACCCTACGAGCAGTACTTC
-,-,TRBV19,TRBJ1-1,CATREGNTEAFF,TGTGCCACCCGGGAGGGGAACACTGAAGCTTTCTTT
-,-,TRBV7-8,TRBJ2-5,CASSLYGGETQYF,TGTGCCAGCAGCTTATACGGTGGAGAGACCCAGTACTTC
TRBD2,-,TRBV5-4,TRBJ2-7,CASSFKAGVSYEQYF,TGTGCCAGCAGCTTCAAAGCGGGGGTTTCCTACGAGCAGTACTTC
-,-,TRBV27,TRBJ2-7,CASSFRQAYEQYF,TGTGCCAGCAGTTTTCGACAGGCCTACGAGCAGTACTTC
-,-,TRBV5-6,TRBJ1-2,CASSLDTLPFNYGYTF,TGTGCCAGCAGCTTGGACACCCTCCCATTTAACTATGGCTACACCTTC
TRBD1,-,TRBV7-2,TRBJ1-2,CASSLAWGDREANYGYTF,TGTGCCAGCAGCTTAGCGTGGGGAGACAGGGAGGCTAACTATGGCTACACCTTC
-,-,TRBV9,TRBJ1-1,CASSVVYSMNTEAFF,TGTGCCAGCAGCGTAGTTTACAGCATGAACACTGAAGCTTTCTTT
-,-,TRBV27,TRBJ1-5,CASSLQGPNQPQHF,TGTGCCAGCAGTTTGCAGGGGCCCAATCAGCCCCAGCATTTT
TRBD2,once,TRBV5-4,TRBJ2-1,CASSLIGGGGNYNEQFF,TGTGCCAGCAGCTTGATCGGCGGGGGGGGCAACTACAATGAGCAGTTCTTC
TRBD2,-,TRBV2,TRBJ2-7,CASSDSGMSYEQYF,TGTGCCAGCAGTGATAGCGGGATGAGCTACGAGCAGTACTTC
-,-,TRBV6-5,TRBJ1-3,CASHRAVTGNTIYF,TGTGCCAGCCACAGGGCCGTCACTGGAAACACCATATATTTT
TRBD1,-,TRBV30,TRBJ1-1,CAWSMGQGRGAEAFF,TGTGCCTGGAGTATGGGACAGGGACGGGGGGCTGAAGCTTTCTTT
-,-,TRBV30,TRBJ1-3,CAWKAAGNTIYF,TGTGCCTGGAAGGCGGCTGGAAACACCATATATTTT
-,-,TRBV19,TRBJ1-2,CASKAGANYGYTF,TGTGCCAGTAAGGCAGGGGCCAACTATGGCTACACCTTC
TRBD2,few,TRBV18,TRBJ2-7,CASSTKTSGPGYEQYF,TGTGCCAGCTCAACCAAGACTAGCGGGCCAGGCTACGAGCAGTACTTC
-,-,TRBV28,TRBJ1-2,CASTLRGGYTF,TGTGCCAGCACCCTACGGGGTGGCTACACCTTC